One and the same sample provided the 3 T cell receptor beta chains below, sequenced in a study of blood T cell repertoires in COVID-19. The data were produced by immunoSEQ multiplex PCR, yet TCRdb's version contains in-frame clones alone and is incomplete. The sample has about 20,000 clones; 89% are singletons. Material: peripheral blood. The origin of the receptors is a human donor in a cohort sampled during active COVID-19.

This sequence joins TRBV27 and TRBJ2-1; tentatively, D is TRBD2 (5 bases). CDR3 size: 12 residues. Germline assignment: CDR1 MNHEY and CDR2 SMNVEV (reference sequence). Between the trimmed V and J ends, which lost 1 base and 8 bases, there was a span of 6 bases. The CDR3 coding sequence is TGTGCCAGCAGTTTATGGGAGTATGAGCAGTTCTTC. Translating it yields CASSLWEYEQFF.

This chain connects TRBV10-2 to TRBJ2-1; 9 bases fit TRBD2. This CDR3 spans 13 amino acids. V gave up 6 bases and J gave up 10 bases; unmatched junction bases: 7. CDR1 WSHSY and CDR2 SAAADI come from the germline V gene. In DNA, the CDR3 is TGCGCCAGCAGCAAGACTAGCGGCTGGGAGCAGTTCTTC. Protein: CASSKTSGWEQFF.

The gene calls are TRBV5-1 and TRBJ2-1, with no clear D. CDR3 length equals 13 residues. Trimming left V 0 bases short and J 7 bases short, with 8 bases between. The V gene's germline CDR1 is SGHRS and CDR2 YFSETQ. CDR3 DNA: TGCGCCAGCAGCTTGGCCAACGGGAATGAGCAGTTCTTC. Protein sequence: CASSLANGNEQFF.